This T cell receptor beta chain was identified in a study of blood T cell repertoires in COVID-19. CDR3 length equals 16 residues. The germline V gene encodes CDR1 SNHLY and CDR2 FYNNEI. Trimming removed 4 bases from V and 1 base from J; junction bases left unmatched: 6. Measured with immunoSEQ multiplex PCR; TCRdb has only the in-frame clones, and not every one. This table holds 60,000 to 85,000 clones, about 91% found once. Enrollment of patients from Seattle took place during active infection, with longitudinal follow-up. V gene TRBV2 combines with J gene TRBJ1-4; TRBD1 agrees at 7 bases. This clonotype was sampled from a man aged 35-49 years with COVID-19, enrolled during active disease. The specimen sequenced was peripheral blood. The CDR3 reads CASSVLAGGTNEKLFF. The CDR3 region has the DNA TGTGCCAGCAGTGTGTTGGCAGGGGGAACTAATGAAAAACTGTTTTTT.